The next 24 T cell receptor beta chains were all read from a single sample in a study of shared clonotypes between healthy human individuals. As defined, naive CD8 cells were CD45RO-negative and positively selected for CCR7, with terminally differentiated effector memory CD45RA+ cells excluded. Some clones are missing from TCRdb's copy, which holds only in-frame ones; the method was immunoSEQ multiplex PCR. The sample holds about 580,000 clones, about 98% seen once. Specimen: naive CD8+ T cells sorted from blood. The receptors come from a man aged 25 to 40 in good health.

V is TRBV2 and J is TRBJ2-3; possibly TRBD2 for D (6 bases). Trimming stripped 9 bases from V and 3 bases from J, with 13 bases between. Germline V gene data show CDR1 as SNHLY and CDR2 as FYNNEI. This CDR3 spans 13 amino acids. The CDR3 reads CARRGRPTDTQYF. The DNA of the CDR3 is TGTGCCAGGCGGGGCAGGCCGACAGATACGCAGTATTTT.

CDR3 loop: CASSTSQGPSYEQYF. CDR3 nucleotides: TGTGCCAGTAGTACATCACAGGGGCCCTCCTACGAGCAGTACTTC. This rearrangement joins TRBV19 to TRBJ2-7; 7 positions agree with TRBD1. V lost 4 bases, J lost 0 bases, and 6 bases stayed unmatched. Germline CDR1 LNHDA, CDR2 SQIVND (reference sequence). There are 15 residues in the CDR3.

The chain joins TRBV5-1 to TRBJ2-1; the match to TRBD2 covers 11 bases. The germline V gene has CDR1 SGHRS and CDR2 YFSETQ. The CDR3 runs to 21 residues. Losses at the gene ends were 0 bases for V and 0 bases for J; bases not matched to a gene: 14. CDR3 amino acids: CASSLGALGLAEPSSYNEQFF. The DNA of the CDR3 is TGCGCCAGCAGCTTGGGGGCCCTGGGACTAGCGGAACCCAGCTCCTACAATGAGCAGTTCTTC.

The J gene is TRBJ2-2, the V gene TRBV4-1, with D maybe TRBD1 (5 bases). The germline V gene encodes CDR1 MGHRA and CDR2 YSYEKL. Trimming removed 0 bases at V and 2 bases at J, with 28 bases between. The CDR3 consists of 22 residues. This CDR3 is CASSQDRFSGLELGKNTGELFF. The CDR3, as DNA: TGCGCCAGCAGCCAAGATCGCTTCTCAGGGTTGGAGTTAGGGAAAAACACCGGGGAGCTGTTTTTT.

This clone was detected only once. J is TRBJ2-1 and V is TRBV5-6; no firm D call. Per the germline V gene, CDR1 is SGHDT and CDR2 is YYEEEE. There are 14 residues in the CDR3. The V and J ends lost 5 bases and 1 base respectively, with 10 bases between them. The CDR3 loop reads CASSVIVSYNEQFF. CDR3 in DNA: TGTGCCAGCAGTGTGATAGTATCCTACAATGAGCAGTTCTTC.

As DNA, the CDR3 is TGTGCCAGCAGTTACCAAGGGAGCTCCTACAATGAGCAGTTCTTC. Protein product: CASSYQGSSYNEQFF. V and J are TRBV6-5 and TRBJ2-1; D may be TRBD2 (5 bases). The V end lost 2 bases, the J end lost 0 bases, and 8 bases lay between the germline ends. This CDR3 region has 15 residues. The V gene's germline CDR1 is MNHEY and CDR2 SVGAGI.

The gene calls are TRBV29-1 and TRBJ1-2, with D uncertain. Between the trimmed V and J ends, which lost 0 bases and 0 bases, there was a span of 8 bases. In germline, CDR1 is SQVTM, CDR2 ANQGSEA. The CDR3 covers 14 residues. The chain's CDR3 is CSVEEWDPNYGYTF. DNA of the CDR3: TGCAGCGTTGAAGAGTGGGATCCTAACTATGGCTACACCTTC.

The chain combines TRBV5-1 with TRBJ2-2, with D unclear. This CDR3 is built from 13 residues. The germline CDR1 and CDR2 sequences are SGHRS and YFSETQ. The germline V and J ends were trimmed by 7 bases and 7 bases, with 14 bases remaining between them. The CDR3 DNA reads as TGCGCCAGCTTAGGGCTCGGCAGCGGGGAGCTGTTTTTT. Its translation: CASLGLGSGELFF.

Points on this clone: At one boundary the junction diverges from the germline segment, which might be a read error. This chain connects TRBV18 to TRBJ2-4; 7 bases are a match to TRBD1. The CDR3 totals 14 residues. Looked up from germline, CDR1 is KGHSH and CDR2 is LQKENI. In nucleotides, the CDR3 is TGTGCCAGCTCAACACCAGGGACAGCTAACATTCAGTACTTC. It encodes CASSTPGTANIQYF.

This chain connects TRBV2 to TRBJ2-1; TRBD2 matches 10 bases. Germline values: CDR1 SNHLY, CDR2 FYNNEI. The length of the CDR3 is 17 residues. V was pared by 2 bases and J by 5 bases, with 9 bases of the junction left unmatched. The CDR3: CASSESYSGRSDNEQFF. The CDR3 DNA follows: TGTGCCAGCAGTGAATCGTATAGCGGGAGGTCCGACAATGAGCAGTTCTTC.

The chain couples TRBV7-3 to TRBJ2-2; D is unresolved. Germline V CDR1 and CDR2: SGHTA, FQGTGA. Trimming removed 3 bases at V and 6 bases at J, with 8 bases between. The CDR3 spans 13 residues. Written as DNA, the CDR3 is TGTGCCAGCAGCTTTTTGTCGCCCGGGGAGCTGTTTTTT. Residues: CASSFLSPGELFF. Full variable domain (rest looked up from reference TRBV7-3 and TRBJ2-2): GAGVSQTPSNKVTEKGKYVELRCDPISGHTALYWYRQSLGQGPEFLIYFQGTGAADDSGLPNDRFFAVRPEGSVSTLKIQRTERGDSAVYLCASSFLSPGELFFGEGSRLTVL.

The chain recombines TRBV29-1 with TRBJ2-1, with a tentative D call TRBD2 (5 bases). The CDR3 contains 13 residues. The germline V gene has CDR1 SQVTM and CDR2 ANQGSEA. The V gene lost 7 bases and the J gene lost 8 bases, with 18 bases spanning the gap. The CDR3 loop is CSAVRRLSHEQFF. Written as DNA, the CDR3 is TGCAGCGCCGTGCGGAGGCTGAGCCATGAGCAGTTCTTC.

About this clone: Other DNA variants within this sample encode the same CDR3. The chain joins TRBV19 to TRBJ2-7; 8 nucleotides align to TRBD1. The J segment lost 3 bases and the V segment lost 5 bases, leaving 3 bases of the junction unmatched. The germline V gene has CDR1 LNHDA and CDR2 SQIVND (reference sequence). This CDR3 is 13 amino acids long. The CDR3 DNA follows: TGTGCCAGTAGTGCCGGACAGGGCTACGAGCAGTACTTC. Protein: CASSAGQGYEQYF.

This clone has just one count. The CDR3 coding sequence is TGTGCCAGCAGCGAACACACTAGCGGGAGGGGCTCACATGAGCAGTTCTTC. It translates to CASSEHTSGRGSHEQFF. This chain joins TRBV7-9 and TRBJ2-1; 13 nucleotides align to TRBD2. The CDR3 extends over 17 amino acids. Germline loops: CDR1 SEHNR, CDR2 FQNEAQ (reference sequence). Trimming cost V 5 bases and J 8 bases; bases outside gene matches: 12.

This chain connects TRBV5-1 to TRBJ2-7; 10 positions match TRBD2. CDR1 is SGHRS and CDR2 is YFSETQ in the germline V gene. The V segment lost 5 bases and the J segment 1 base; nucleotides outside the gene matches: 6. The CDR3 contains 15 residues. The DNA of the CDR3 is TGCGCCAGCAGTTTTGGACTAGCGGTTTCCTACGAGCAGTACTTC. Its protein is CASSFGLAVSYEQYF.

The rearrangement uses TRBV6-5 and TRBJ2-5, with a weak D call TRBD2 (7 bases). Germline V gene data show CDR1 as MNHEY and CDR2 as SVGAGI. Trimming took 7 bases from V and 4 from J, leaving 19 bases between them. The CDR3 is 15 amino acids. CDR3 bases: TGTGCCAGCAACACAAGGGGGGGCGTGTCAGAGACCCAGTACTTC. Protein product: CASNTRGGVSETQYF.

The rearrangement joins TRBV7-9 to TRBJ2-7; tentative D call: TRBD2 (6 bases). The CDR3 sequence is 17 residues long. Trimming removed 5 bases from V and 3 bases from J, with 23 bases in between. Germline V gives CDR1 SEHNR, CDR2 FQNEAQ (reference sequence). Written as DNA, the CDR3 is TGTGCCAGCAGCCGTGCTAGGCCGGCGGGAAAGGGCTACGAGCAGTACTTC. It codes for CASSRARPAGKGYEQYF.

The chain links TRBV10-2 to TRBJ2-7, with TRBD2 identical over 9 bases. The CDR3 loop spans 17 amino acids. Per germline, CDR1 WSHSY and CDR2 SAAADI. V shed 3 bases, J shed 2 bases, and the junction held 11 bases outside the gene matches. The CDR3 is CASSDGLAGKITYEQYF. In DNA, the CDR3 is TGCGCCAGCAGTGATGGGCTAGCGGGAAAGATAACCTACGAGCAGTACTTC.

The V call is TRBV6-1, the J call TRBJ2-7, with D possibly being TRBD2 (7 bases). Germline loops: CDR1 MNHNS, CDR2 SASEGT. The CDR3 extends over 18 amino acids. V was cut by 1 base and J by 3 bases, with 22 bases left in between. The CDR3 loop is CASSEGGEGGKRGYEQYF. The CDR3 DNA sequence: TGTGCCAGCAGTGAAGGTGGGGAGGGGGGCAAACGTGGCTACGAGCAGTACTTC.

This clone has just one count. The gene calls are TRBV14 and TRBJ2-5; D gene uncertain. The V and J ends lost 4 bases and 5 bases respectively, with 14 bases between them. The CDR3 sequence is 14 residues long. Germline V gene sequence: CDR1 SGHDN, CDR2 FVKESK. The CDR3 loop reads CASSPLVKSETQYF. The CDR3 DNA is TGTGCCAGCAGCCCGCTAGTGAAATCCGAGACCCAGTACTTC.

The rearrangement uses TRBV7-9 and TRBJ1-2, with D unclear. V was shortened by 4 bases and J by 7 bases, with 1 base between the two germline ends. Germline loops: CDR1 SEHNR, CDR2 FQNEAQ (reference sequence). This CDR3 comprises 9 residues. The CDR3 reads CASSSGYTF. In nucleotides, the CDR3 is TGTGCCAGCAGCTCTGGCTACACCTTC.

The chain links TRBV7-2 to TRBJ2-5; D is ambiguous. This CDR3 has 12 residues. V shed 3 bases and J shed 5 bases, with 7 bases lying between them. From germline, CDR1 is SGHTA and CDR2 FQGNSA. The CDR3, as DNA: TGTGCCAGCAGCTTGGTTGGCGAGACCCAGTACTTC. Translating gives CASSLVGETQYF.

The table lists this clone with a count of one. This chain links TRBV11-2 with TRBJ1-4; D gene uncertain. The length of the CDR3 is 15 residues. Deletions cut 3 bases from V and 5 bases from J, with 13 bases between. The germline CDR1 and CDR2 sequences are SGHAT and FQNNGV. CDR3 in amino acids: CASSLIKEPNEKLFF. In DNA form, the CDR3 reads TGTGCCAGCAGCTTGATAAAAGAACCGAATGAAAAACTGTTTTTT.

V is TRBV2 and J is TRBJ2-7, with no clear D. The CDR3 spans 11 residues. Trimming removed 6 bases at V and 3 bases at J, with 6 bases between. Germline loops: CDR1 SNHLY, CDR2 FYNNEI. The CDR3 nucleotides are TGTGCCAGCAGCTACGTCTACGAGCAGTACTTC. This gives the protein CASSYVYEQYF. Drawing the rest from reference TRBV2 and TRBJ2-7, the complete variable domain is EPEVTQTPSHQVTQMGQEVILRCVPISNHLYFYWYRQILGQKVEFLVSFYNNEISEKSEIFDDQFSVERPDGSNFTLKIRSTKLEDSAMYFCASSYVYEQYFGPGTRLTVT.